These T cell receptor beta chains were read from a single sample in a study of T cell responses to AZD1222 COVID-19 vaccine. Sequenced by immunoSEQ multiplex PCR; TCRdb stores in-frame clones only, minus some. The sample shows around 100,000 clones, around 95% of them seen only once. This sample comprised peripheral blood, obtained on day 0 of AZD1222 vaccination. The source is an adult in good health. The CDR3 runs from the conserved cysteine through the conserved F or W. A D gene is named only where the DNA matches it firmly. The size of a clone is reported for some rows only, either as once, few or many, or as a class for expanded clones.

cdr3_aa | cdr3_nt | j_call | d_call | v_call | clone_size
CASSPYGQTSYGYTF | TGTGCCAGCTCACCATATGGGCAGACGAGCTATGGCTACACCTTC | TRBJ1-2 | . | TRBV18 | .
CASSQSGPLAGDGVGQETQYF | TGCGCCAGCAGTCAATCGGGACCTCTAGCGGGAGATGGAGTGGGACAAGAGACCCAGTACTTC | TRBJ2-5 | TRBD2 | TRBV23-1 | few
CAVSSAFEQYF | TGTGCGGTATCGAGTGCGTTCGAGCAGTACTTC | TRBJ2-7 | . | TRBV6-5 | .
CASSLGTAGVELFF | TGTGCCAGCAGCCTTGGGACGGCTGGGGTTGAACTGTTTTTT | TRBJ1-4 | . | TRBV6-5 | .
CASSLGRGGEAFF | TGTGCCAGCAGCTTGGGCAGGGGCGGTGAAGCTTTCTTT | TRBJ1-1 | . | TRBV5-6 | .
CASSVETALITDTQYF | TGTGCCAGCAGCGTAGAGACAGCGCTCATCACAGATACGCAGTATTTT | TRBJ2-3 | . | TRBV9 | .
CASSLGGVTGELFF | TGTGCCAGTAGTTTGGGGGGTGTCACCGGGGAGCTGTTTTTT | TRBJ2-2 | . | TRBV19 | once
CATEAGGVQREQYF | TGTGCCACCGAGGCTGGGGGGGTTCAGCGCGAGCAGTACTTC | TRBJ2-7 | TRBD2 | TRBV10-3 | .
CASSIGTLNEQFF | TGTGCCAGTAGTATAGGGACTCTCAATGAGCAGTTCTTC | TRBJ2-1 | . | TRBV19 | .
CASSIKPALFEAFF | TGTGCCAGTAGTATCAAACCGGCCCTTTTTGAAGCTTTCTTT | TRBJ1-1 | . | TRBV19 | .
CASSEPGQGISTQYF | TGCGCCAGCAGTGAGCCAGGACAGGGCATCTCTACGCAGTATTTT | TRBJ2-3 | TRBD1 | TRBV10-1 | once
CATSDLGSGRNNEQFF | TGTGCCACCAGTGATTTAGGTAGCGGGAGAAACAATGAGCAGTTCTTC | TRBJ2-1 | TRBD2 | TRBV24-1 | .
CASSFSLGSQIGDTEAFF | TGTGCCAGCAGCTTTTCGTTGGGCAGCCAAATCGGGGACACTGAAGCTTTCTTT | TRBJ1-1 | . | TRBV11-2 | .
CASSEAASGAGTQYF | TGTGCCAGCAGTGAAGCGGCTAGCGGGGCTGGGACCCAGTACTTC | TRBJ2-5 | TRBD2 | TRBV6-1 | .
CASSQVPGLHEQYF | TGCGCCAGCAGCCAAGTACCGGGGCTCCACGAGCAGTACTTC | TRBJ2-7 | . | TRBV4-1 | .
CASSLNGEETQYF | TGTGCCAGCAGTTTAAACGGTGAAGAGACCCAGTACTTC | TRBJ2-5 | . | TRBV12-3/TRBV12-4 | .
CATSDSPARQAHNEQFF | TGTGCCACCAGTGATTCCCCGGCCAGACAGGCTCACAATGAGCAGTTCTTC | TRBJ2-1 | . | TRBV24-1 | .
CASSQDRTGRYGYTF | TGCGCCAGCAGCCAAGATCGGACAGGCCGCTATGGCTACACCTTC | TRBJ1-2 | TRBD1 | TRBV4-1 | .
CASRNSYEQYF | TGCGCCAGCAGAAACTCCTACGAGCAGTACTTC | TRBJ2-7 | . | TRBV5-1 | .
CASSLTENLGYTF | TGTGCCAGCAGCTTGACTGAGAATCTGGGCTACACCTTC | TRBJ1-2 | . | TRBV7-2 | .
CASSPANQETQYF | TGTGCCAGCAGCCCGGCAAATCAAGAGACCCAGTACTTC | TRBJ2-5 | . | TRBV7-3 | .
CASSLRGTDLYEQYF | TGTGCCAGCAGTCTCCGCGGGACAGACCTCTACGAGCAGTACTTC | TRBJ2-7 | . | TRBV27 | .
CASSAQLAGSYNEQFF | TGCGCCAGCAGCGCCCAACTAGCGGGGAGCTACAATGAGCAGTTCTTC | TRBJ2-1 | TRBD2 | TRBV5-1 | .
CASSPRAHTTISGNTIYF | TGTGCCAGCAGCCCAAGAGCCCACACAACTATCTCTGGAAACACCATATATTTT | TRBJ1-3 | . | TRBV5-8 | .
CASSLYRTGVNQPQHF | TGTGCCAGCAGTTTATATAGGACAGGGGTCAATCAGCCCCAGCATTTT | TRBJ1-5 | TRBD1 | TRBV27 | few
CASSEFLDGGLNQPQHF | TGTGCCAGCAGTGAATTTTTGGACGGCGGGCTCAATCAGCCCCAGCATTTT | TRBJ1-5 | . | TRBV2 | .
CATSGEGDQPQHF | TGTGCCACCAGCGGTGAAGGGGATCAGCCCCAGCATTTT | TRBJ1-5 | . | TRBV2 | .
CASSALLGLAGDPETQYF | TGTGCCAGCAGCGCACTATTAGGACTAGCGGGGGACCCTGAGACCCAGTACTTC | TRBJ2-5 | TRBD2 | TRBV9 | .
CASSLISRETQYF | TGTGCCAGCAGCTTAATCAGTAGGGAGACCCAGTACTTC | TRBJ2-5 | . | TRBV7-2 | .
CSGRTEQNIQYF | TGCAGCGGAAGGACAGAACAAAACATTCAGTACTTC | TRBJ2-4 | . | TRBV29-1 | .